Detailed here is one T cell receptor beta chain. No antigen is known for it. There are no base qualities to consult, and no much larger clone falls within one base. In total, just over 650 healthy bone marrow donors made up the cohort. At the time of sampling, every cohort member was nominally healthy, though immune exposures that went unrecorded were likely present. The donor was CMV seropositive and belonged to the group of 250 to 300 seropositive cohort members. Every donor gave a peripheral blood sample, and the peripheral blood mononuclear cells from that sample were used for TCR beta sequencing. The Qiagen DNeasy Blood Extraction Kit was used to extract genomic DNA from the blood cell samples. This specimen comes from a study of cytomegalovirus exposure and HLA in healthy donors (TCRdb year 2017). Concerning the study at large: An earlier analysis of about 560 of the donors reported around 280 Gb of sequence data and around 100 million unique TCR beta sequences obtained from roughly 180 million T cells. An early release covering over 500 HLA-typed donors comprised about 290 gigabases of sequencing data and about 90 million unique TCR sequences. Of the roughly 400 genotyped donors, about 80% fell in the genetic ancestry cluster associated with self-reported Caucasian donors. The study was designed to test whether signatures of past pathogen exposure could be identified by cataloging public T cell receptors. The study profiled the T cell repertoires of about 720 subjects by immunosequencing and related them to cytomegalovirus serostatus. Besides the first cohort of approximately 670 subjects, a separate validation cohort made up of 90 to 150 different subjects was used. High-throughput TCR immunosequencing, statistical association of individual TCRs with disease status, and machine learning were combined to predict cytomegalovirus infection status. A later analysis re-analyzed previously published TCR beta repertoires from 660 or so donors and added high-resolution HLA genotyping to study TCR occurrence patterns. In the later analysis, no new phenotypic data were used to find candidate immune exposures; instead, reliance was placed on TCR beta sequences and their occurrence across donors. An earlier analysis of 500 to 750 of the donors applied high-throughput TCR beta sequencing to assess whether each TCR beta V gene segment acted as functional or pseudogenic. Alongside the repertoire data, information on donor age, sex, ethnicity and CMV serostatus was compiled. In a later genetic analysis, genome-wide SNP genotypes for about three fifths of the roughly 670 donors were used, and that subset was treated as a discovery cohort. All discovery cohort repertoires had been generated using a single sequencing platform. Both class I and class II loci were covered by HLA typing, at four-digit resolution. The number of donors typed differed by locus, with roughly 629-640 for A, B, C, DRB1 and DQB1, around 500 for DQA1, 600 to 610 for DPA1, and 450 to 480 for DPB1. Five DR-DQ haplotypes were handled as single units for association and clustering because linkage in the cohort was strong. Among about 390 genotyped donors of the cohort, an average of 235,054 unique TCR beta nucleotide sequences were sequenced per donor, about a sixth of them non-productive. What the study reported, not specific to this receptor: A later analysis found that most CMV-associated TCR beta chains appeared HLA-restricted, with HLA associations seemingly driven largely by CMV exposure. A later genetic analysis reported fewer N-insertions in productive TCRs among donors in an Asian-associated ancestry cluster than the roughly 700-donor mean. V-gene and J-gene trimming of TCR beta chains was associated with a missense DCLRE1C variant in a later genetic analysis, and the association was replicated in an independent cohort. For the cohort, immune exposure information was limited to CMV serostatus. This cohort had only TCR beta chains sequenced, and the lack of alpha or paired-chain data limited which features could be detected. A later analysis associated about 17,000 TCR beta sequences with specific HLA alleles at a false discovery rate of 0.05. A few of the identified cytomegalovirus-associated TCR beta chains were confirmed in vitro to be specific for cytomegalovirus antigens. Presence/absence analyses assumed roughly uniform sequencing depth across donors, an assumption that may not hold. Because HLA typing was unavailable for some donors at each locus, only the typed subset was used in association tests. In a later analysis, TCR association rates were found to vary across HLA loci, with the most associated TCRs seen for DRB1 alleles and the fewest for HLA-C alleles. The earlier analysis of 450 to 700 of the donors excluded roughly 17 rarely observed V segments, including chromosome 9 orphons, because counts were too low. An earlier analysis of 450 to 750 of the donors showed that most TCR beta V segments appeared in productive rearrangements either about 90% or about 30% of the time, which broadly matched IMGT annotations. Some IMGT-functional V segments, including TRBV6-2 and TRBV6-3, could not be told apart with the 87-base-pair reads, so those segments were excluded. A cluster of highly shared sequence variants was judged likely to represent a technical artifact of the sequencing pipeline. The classifier was reported to diagnose cytomegalovirus status with high specificity and sensitivity in both the original and validation cohorts. The authors suggested that the approach could potentially be extended to other disease states and immunological phenotypes. Most TCR sequences were observed very rarely across donors, whereas some public TCRs were present in many individuals. When HLA alleles, especially DR and DQ, strongly co-occurred, attributing TCR associations to individual alleles was difficult. In a later analysis, several top co-occurrence clusters were reported to appear linked to parvovirus B19, influenza, CMV and Epstein-Barr virus. Correlated functional status among segregating V segments might reflect linkage disequilibrium, but an unknown experimental factor could not be ruled out. A further reported finding was that TCR beta sequences accurately predicted the HLA-A and HLA-B alleles for most subjects in the first cohort. In a later analysis, HLA-associated TCR beta chains were found to be more clonally expanded and to have lower generation probabilities than equally common non-associated chains. The study listed 150 to 200 TCR beta chains as associated with cytomegalovirus.

Including cysteine and phenylalanine, the CDR3 has 14 amino acids. The retained sequence is limited to the CDR3, 42 bases, with the frame set at the first base. The junction shows trimming of 5 bases on V and 3 bases on J, plus 14 bases between the germline ends. The germline V gene yields MNHEY for CDR1 and SVGAGI for CDR2. Receptor libraries were prepared by the immunoSEQ multiplex PCR assay. For the multiplex PCR, a mixture combining 60 forward primers for TCR Vbeta segments and 13 reverse primers for TCR Jbeta segments was used. A multiplex PCR assay on genomic DNA amplified the CDR3 region of rearranged TCR beta genes. On the Illumina HiSeq System, the amplified TCR beta libraries were sequenced as 87-base-pair reads. In the paper's pipeline: A later analysis tallied roughly 80 million unique TCR beta chains across the 650 to 750 repertoires, and some 12 million of those chains were shared by two or more donors. To remove PCR and sequencing errors, raw reads were error-corrected and collapsed into unique sequences using a nearest-neighbor algorithm that merged closely related sequences. To assign V, D and J gene segments, CDR3 sequences were aligned to IMGT reference sequences. For a sequence to be retained, a match of at least six nucleotides was required to both a V gene segment and a J gene segment. A rearrangement counted as productive if the CDR3 had no stop codons and remained in frame with V and J, and every other rearrangement counted as non-productive. CDR3 was defined according to IMGT convention as the region running from the second conserved V-encoded cysteine to the conserved J-encoded phenylalanine. The earlier analysis of 500 to 750 of the donors excluded any sequence lacking an unambiguous match to a single V gene segment. In an earlier analysis of around 590 of the donors, a V segment was called functional when productive rearrangements were above 56.7%, and segregating when the standard deviation between donors exceeded 5%. A statistical classification framework was built for diagnosing cytomegalovirus status from the catalog of TCR beta chain sequences. In a later analysis, V and J genes were assigned by comparing TCR nucleotide sequences against IMGT/GENE-DB human TR gene sequences. A later analysis assigned CDR3 sequences and most-parsimonious VDJ recombination scenarios with the TCRdist pipeline. In a later analysis, each TCR beta chain was defined by its CDR3 amino acid sequence together with its V-gene family, and reads without a unique V-gene family were excluded. In a later analysis, 500 to 650 highly shared, low-generation-probability nucleotide sequences were removed to address suspected cross-contamination and a sequencing artifact. For each public chain, a later analysis derived a clonal expansion index from normalized ranks of inferred template counts within each repertoire. In a later analysis, generation probabilities were computed using a VDJ recombination model fitted to out-of-frame rearrangements, and the results were checked against IGoR. A later analysis scored TCR-TCR, TCR-HLA and TCR-CMV co-occurrence with hypergeometric tests, applying a repertoire-size bias correction to TCR pairs. A later analysis estimated false discovery rates by permuting HLA or CMV assignments 20 times. A later analysis grouped co-occurring TCRs with DBSCAN, adding TCRdist sequence similarity when clustering within HLA-allele-positive subsets. Repertoires with fewer than 30,000 or more than 120,000 public chains were left out of co-occurrence clustering, as were four to six repertoires with anomalous nucleotide sharing. This immuneACCESS table, as held by TCRdb, lists in-frame sequences with V and J called but not all clones. Of the missing ones, under half trace to an unresolved V gene in checked studies; the others have no known cause. The DNA was the basis for D and trimming; V, J and clone size are from that table. This sample gives about 90,000 clones in total; 65% to 85% of them show up just once. Around 19% of the sample rests with the top ten.

Sequenced material: PBMCs. The receptor chain draws on TRBV6-5 and TRBJ2-7; the D gene is perhaps TRBD2, on 6 matching bases. This TCR derives from a woman aged 60-70 years in good health and CMV-seropositive. The DNA sequence is given as TGTGCCAGCAGTCGGGGAGGACCGGGCTACGAGCAGTACTTC. This yields the protein CASSRGGPGYEQYF.